This entry concerns a single T cell receptor beta chain. Its target is unknown. The CDR3 is 15 amino acids. Germline trimming cut 5 bases from V and 4 bases from J; bases unmatched to any gene: 9. CDR1 and CDR2 (germline): SNHLY, FYNNEI. The assay was immunoSEQ multiplex PCR, and TCRdb's table has in-frame clones only and misses some. This sample has about 18,000 clones, with 85% to 90% found just once. The sample is drawn from a study of OX40 agonist ivuxolimab in advanced cancers. Findings of the study overall: Clonal expansion was seen in CD4+ and CD8+ blood T cells by week 6 at 0.1 to 3.0 mg/kg.

The TCR originated in an adult with an advanced solid tumor such as melanoma, head and neck, liver or kidney cancer. The input for sequencing was CD4+ or CD8+ T cells sorted from blood, taken in a trial of the OX40 agonist ivuxolimab. The chain is built from TRBV2 and TRBJ1-1; 8 nucleotides line up with TRBD1. The chain's CDR3 is CASSLRTGRGTEAFF. CDR3 DNA: TGTGCCAGCAGTCTTCGGACAGGGAGGGGCACTGAAGCTTTCTTT.